This T cell receptor beta chain was sequenced in a study of T cell repertoires in cytomegalovirus infection (dated by TCRdb to between 2018 and 2021). Turning to the overall study: The HLA type of each donor mattered for the analysis, because public TCR beta signatures pointed to carriage of CMV infection along with the matching HLA type.

Its CDR3 holds 14 amino acids, cysteine through phenylalanine. The CDR3 DNA has 42 bases and is translated from base 1. The germline V gene encodes CDR1 SGHTA and CDR2 FQGNSA. For this chain, trimming is 4 bases at the V end and 3 bases at the J end, and the number of junction bases without a gene match is 4. TCRdb names Illumina HiSeq 1500 as the instrument used. Starting from the raw public reads, TCRdb applied fastp trimming at Q25, assembled clones with MiXCR and retained in-frame beta chains. Rows are combined by CDR3 protein, so each entry shows the most common genes and DNA. Recorded for this sample are about 490,000 distinct CDR3 sequences; around 10% of them occurred a single time. The top ten clonotypes cover 9.5% to 13% of the sample. This clonotype showed up many times. No cognate antigen has been identified for it. The input lacks base qualities; no much larger clone sits a single base away.

Study-level results and caveats: Carriers of CMV infection plus the relevant HLA type were discriminated by the cumulative frequency of public TCR beta family members in the study cohort and in an independent roughly 340-donor cohort. The ex vivo response was dominated by HLA-C-restricted CMV-specific TCR beta clonotypes, which also provided the single most frequent clonotype in two of eight donors.

The sequence derives from a human donor in good health (CMV status not recorded). Some clones in this sample may be carry-over from other donors' samples. Recombination connected TRBV7-2 to TRBJ1-2; 8 central bases correspond to TRBD1. Material for sequencing was PBMCs. The CDR3 corresponds to CASSYGQGDYGYTF. The sequenced DNA is TGTGCCAGCAGCTACGGACAGGGAGACTATGGCTACACCTTC.